The present TCR beta chain was sequenced within a study of T cell responses to AZD1222 COVID-19 vaccine. About the research overall: Second-dose schedules of about 4 or about 12 weeks were combined. Study-wide results and limits: Nearly half of unique spike-specific TCRs reportedly avoided B.1.351 and B.1.1.7 mutated regions.

Worth noting for this clone: Its specificity is unknown.

Sequencing was performed with immunoSEQ multiplex PCR; in TCRdb, only in-frame clones are kept and a portion is missing. The sample carries around 94,000 clones, roughly nine tenths recorded once. The source is an adult in good health. The sequencing used peripheral blood, collected on day 0 of AZD1222 vaccination.

CDR3 sequence (DNA): TGTGCCAGCAGTATGACAGGGGGCTCTGGAAACACCATATATTTT. Translation: CASSMTGGSGNTIYF. The chain combines TRBV9 with TRBJ1-3, with 9 nucleotides matching TRBD1. The CDR3 totals 15 residues. CDR1 SGDLS and CDR2 YYNGEE come from the germline V gene. Germline trimming cut 5 bases from V and 0 bases from J; bases unmatched to any gene: 3.